These T cell receptor beta chains were read from a single sample in a study of shared clonotypes between healthy human individuals. Produced via immunoSEQ multiplex PCR; TCRdb's table is partial and in-frame only. Altogether roughly 570,000 clones are present, 95% to 98% being singletons, with the ten largest covering 0.3%. Material: naive CD8+ T cells sorted from blood. These receptors were obtained from a man younger than 40 in good health. CDR3s include the opening cysteine and the closing phenylalanine or tryptophan. A D gene is named only where the DNA matches it firmly.

v_call,d_call,j_call,cdr3_aa,cdr3_nt
TRBV28,NA,TRBJ1-5,CASTSGYRDGRLGNQPQHF,TGTGCCAGCACCTCGGGTTATAGGGACGGGAGGCTGGGCAATCAGCCCCAGCATTTT
TRBV14,TRBD1,TRBJ2-1,CASSHQRGQGVRDEQFF,TGTGCCAGCAGCCACCAAAGGGGGCAAGGAGTCCGGGATGAGCAGTTCTTC
TRBV7-8,NA,TRBJ2-7,CASRSSGMVEQYF,TGTGCCAGCAGGTCCAGCGGAATGGTCGAGCAGTACTTC
TRBV27,NA,TRBJ1-5,CASSLVPDGNNQPQHF,TGTGCCAGCAGTTTAGTTCCGGACGGAAATAATCAGCCCCAGCATTTT
TRBV2,TRBD1,TRBJ1-5,CASSPRDSYQPQHF,TGTGCCAGCAGCCCAAGGGACAGCTATCAGCCCCAGCATTTT
TRBV10-3,NA,TRBJ2-1,CAISEPGWDNEQFF,TGTGCCATCAGTGAGCCAGGGTGGGACAATGAGCAGTTCTTC
TRBV7-9,TRBD2,TRBJ2-7,CASGASGSYEQYF,TGTGCCAGTGGAGCTAGCGGCTCCTACGAGCAGTACTTC
TRBV7-8,NA,TRBJ1-2,CAAGNQGSSNYGYTF,TGTGCCGCCGGGAACCAGGGTTCGTCTAACTATGGCTACACCTTC
TRBV20-1,TRBD1,TRBJ1-2,CSAPTGFGYTF,TGCAGTGCTCCGACAGGGTTTGGCTACACCTTC
TRBV2,NA,TRBJ2-7,CASSVVLYEQYF,TGTGCCAGCAGTGTAGTGCTCTACGAGCAGTACTTC
TRBV15,NA,TRBJ2-7,CATSRVGTSSYEQYF,TGTGCCACCAGCAGAGTGGGGACTTCCTCCTACGAGCAGTACTTC
TRBV9,NA,TRBJ2-3,CASSVEAFSDTQYF,TGTGCCAGCAGCGTAGAAGCTTTTTCAGATACGCAGTATTTT
TRBV6-5,NA,TRBJ2-2,CASSYSNGVDTGELFF,TGTGCCAGCAGTTACTCGAATGGGGTAGACACCGGGGAGCTGTTTTTT
TRBV5-4,TRBD2,TRBJ2-7,CASSLRTSGSWYEQYF,TGTGCCAGCAGCTTACGGACTAGCGGGAGCTGGTACGAGCAGTACTTC
TRBV28,TRBD1,TRBJ2-7,CASSPPAGTGDYEQYF,TGTGCCAGCAGTCCCCCAGCCGGGACAGGGGACTACGAGCAGTACTTC
TRBV7-2,TRBD2,TRBJ2-1,CASSLPRTSGDSYNEQFF,TGTGCCAGCAGCTTACCCCGGACTAGCGGGGATTCCTACAATGAGCAGTTCTTC
TRBV28,TRBD2,TRBJ2-1,CASSSGNYNEQFF,TGTGCCAGCAGTAGCGGGAACTACAATGAGCAGTTCTTC
TRBV27,NA,TRBJ1-5,CASSFSRAQGPQHF,TGTGCCAGCAGTTTTTCCCGGGCCCAGGGACCCCAGCATTTT
TRBV6-5,NA,TRBJ2-1,CAMPLRTPSYNEQFF,TGTGCCATGCCCTTAAGGACTCCCTCCTACAATGAGCAGTTCTTC
TRBV6-6,TRBD1,TRBJ1-3,CASSHRADRVGNTIYF,TGTGCCAGCAGCCACAGAGCGGACAGGGTTGGAAACACCATATATTTT
TRBV7-9,TRBD1,TRBJ2-4,CASSQDRGLAKNIQYF,TGTGCCAGCAGCCAGGACAGGGGGCTCGCCAAAAACATTCAGTACTTC
TRBV10-3,NA,TRBJ2-1,CAISESMFEQFF,TGTGCCATCAGTGAGTCGATGTTTGAGCAGTTCTTC
TRBV5-1,TRBD1,TRBJ2-5,CASSRGTGVPQETQYF,TGCGCCAGCAGCAGGGGGACAGGAGTTCCCCAAGAGACCCAGTACTTC
TRBV6-5,TRBD1,TRBJ1-2,CASSYGTGSGYTF,TGTGCCAGCAGTTACGGGACAGGGTCTGGCTACACCTTC
TRBV2,TRBD2,TRBJ2-7,CASSELSGSSYEQYF,TGTGCCAGCAGTGAATTAAGCGGGAGCTCCTACGAGCAGTACTTC
TRBV10-2,TRBD2,TRBJ2-1,CASTTSGGYNEQFF,TGCGCCAGCACGACTAGCGGAGGCTACAATGAGCAGTTCTTC
TRBV4-1,NA,TRBJ2-7,CASSQDGGRGEQYF,TGCGCCAGCAGCCAAGACGGCGGTAGGGGGGAGCAGTACTTC
TRBV18,NA,TRBJ2-1,CASSAPSAHTLEQFF,TGTGCCAGCTCAGCACCCTCGGCGCATACACTTGAGCAGTTCTTC
TRBV4-1,NA,TRBJ2-2,CASRTGGAGFGTGELFF,TGCGCCAGTCGAACAGGGGGAGCGGGATTTGGCACCGGGGAGCTGTTTTTT
TRBV7-9,NA,TRBJ1-5,CASSHGGGFSNQPQHF,TGTGCCAGCAGCCACGGTGGGGGGTTTAGCAATCAGCCCCAGCATTTT
TRBV6-5,NA,TRBJ2-7,CASSYLRAYEQYF,TGTGCCAGCAGTTACTTGCGGGCCTACGAGCAGTACTTC
TRBV6-5,NA,TRBJ1-2,CASTLTRGSEWGYTF,TGTGCCAGCACCCTTACTCGGGGAAGCGAATGGGGCTACACCTTC
TRBV10-3,TRBD1,TRBJ2-1,CAISESIETGFYNEQFF,TGTGCCATCAGTGAGAGCATTGAGACAGGGTTTTACAATGAGCAGTTCTTC
TRBV5-1,TRBD1,TRBJ1-5,CASSPEGTGLNQPQHF,TGCGCCAGCAGCCCGGAGGGGACAGGGCTTAATCAGCCCCAGCATTTT
TRBV5-6,NA,TRBJ2-1,CASSLVADSYNEQFF,TGTGCCAGCAGCTTGGTAGCTGATTCCTACAATGAGCAGTTCTTC
TRBV5-6,TRBD1,TRBJ2-7,CASSLEGTGVYEQYF,TGTGCCAGCAGCTTGGAGGGGACAGGGGTTTACGAGCAGTACTTC